This T cell receptor (beta chain) emerged from a study of cytomegalovirus exposure and HLA in healthy donors. General study findings and limits: Apart from CMV serostatus, no immune exposure information was available. The authors later found TCR association rates varying by HLA locus, with DRB1 most and HLA-C fewest. In a later analysis, at a false discovery rate of 0.05, fewer than 20,000 TCR beta sequences were associated with HLA alleles. Researchers reported in a later analysis that common viral pathogens appeared linked to several top clusters.

PCR employed 60 Vbeta and 13 Jbeta primers. Sequencing used immunoSEQ multiplex PCR; TCRdb keeps in-frame clones, though not all of them. The table lists tens of thousands of clones. With regard to this clone: Its antigen is unidentified.

The CDR3 extends over 13 amino acids. Per the germline V gene, CDR1 is MNHEY and CDR2 is SMNVEV (reference sequence). V dropped 3 bases and J dropped 7 bases, with 10 bases sitting between them. Sequencing was done on a sample of PBMCs. The chain is built from TRBV27 and TRBJ2-1; D call uncertain. This sequence originates from a man aged 45 to 65 in good health and CMV-seropositive. CDR3 protein: CASSFSHRNEQFF. CDR3 sequence (DNA): TGTGCCAGCAGTTTTTCTCATCGGAATGAGCAGTTCTTC.